The clone carrying this TCR beta chain was seen at least ten times. Its antigen is unidentified. Being off target in a library aimed at alpha chains, this beta chain has a size of little meaning. Trimming stripped 8 bases from V and 4 bases from J, with 12 bases between. CDR3 length: 13 residues. The V gene's germline CDR1 is MNHEY and CDR2 SVGEGT. TCRdb recomputed calls from the 5' RACE reads with MiXCR, one row per CDR3 protein. The data contain about 13,000 distinct CDR3 sequences, approximately 5.6% of them singletons. The data originate from a study of spatial heterogeneity in lung cancer. Study findings and constraints: Intratumoral expanded alpha and beta TCR counts were found to track tumor mutation counts.

The time point is: sample taken at primary tumor resection. The chain joins TRBV6-2 or TRBV6-3 to TRBJ1-5; possibly TRBD1 for D (5 bases). The material sequenced was lung tumor tissue, taken at surgery. This sequence was found in a female donor with early-stage non-small cell lung cancer. CDR3 in amino acids: CASRRDGNQPQHF. In nucleotides, the CDR3 is TGTGCCAGCCGACGGGACGGGAATCAGCCCCAGCATTTT.